A selection of T cell receptor beta chains follows, all from one sample in a study of CD8 T cells in Susac syndrome. TCRdb recomputed calls from the immunoSEQ multiplex PCR reads with MiXCR, one row per CDR3 protein. This sample has some 180,000 distinct CDR3 sequences, with just under 95% found just once. The specimen was CD4+ T cells from PBMCs. All receptors come from a human donor with Susac syndrome. Each CDR3 is given with its conserved first and last residue. The D gene is left open where the match is weak. Not all rows give a size; the values are once, few, many and, for expanded clones, a class.

clone_size d_call j_call v_call cdr3_aa cdr3_nt
NA NA TRBJ2-1 TRBV11-2 CASSQIYEQFF TGTGCCAGCAGCCAGATTTATGAGCAGTTCTTC
NA NA TRBJ2-7 TRBV6-2/TRBV6-3 CASEGGKFLYEQYF TGTGCCAGCGAAGGAGGGAAGTTCCTCTACGAGCAGTACTTC
NA TRBD1 TRBJ1-1 TRBV5-1 CASSPGQGGGGTEAFF TGCGCCAGCAGCCCCGGACAGGGTGGGGGTGGAACTGAAGCTTTCTTT
NA TRBD2 TRBJ2-3 TRBV12-3/TRBV12-4 CASSSLTSGNTDTQYF TGTGCCAGCAGTTCGCTAACTAGCGGGAACACAGATACGCAGTATTTT
NA NA TRBJ2-7 TRBV4-1 CASSHVWTRRSREQYF TGCGCCAGCAGCCACGTATGGACACGGAGAAGTCGGGAGCAGTACTTC
once NA TRBJ1-2 TRBV7-8 CASSLVTGFGYGYTF TGTGCCAGCAGCTTAGTTACGGGGTTTGGCTATGGCTACACCTTC
NA NA TRBJ2-7 TRBV20-1 CSAPKGGNSYEQYF TGCAGTGCTCCAAAGGGCGGGAACTCCTACGAGCAGTACTTC
NA NA TRBJ2-1 TRBV15 CATSRDGIYNEQFF TGTGCCACCAGCAGGGACGGAATCTACAATGAGCAGTTCTTC
NA NA TRBJ2-1 TRBV20-1 CSAPLFYEQFF TGCAGTGCTCCCCTTTTCTATGAGCAGTTCTTC
NA NA TRBJ2-2 TRBV29-1 CSVGGLTGELFF TGCAGCGTTGGGGGACTCACCGGGGAGCTGTTTTTT
NA TRBD2 TRBJ2-3 TRBV9 CASSVGAGPDTQYF TGTGCCAGCAGCGTAGGAGCGGGGCCAGATACGCAGTATTTT
once NA TRBJ2-3 TRBV20-1 CSARGSGLGSTDTQYF TGCAGTGCTAGAGGTTCTGGGTTGGGTAGCACAGATACGCAGTATTTT
NA TRBD1 TRBJ2-7 TRBV20-1 CSARTGWEQYF TGCAGTGCACGGACAGGGTGGGAGCAGTACTTC
NA TRBD1 TRBJ2-2 TRBV5-6 CASSLAPGTGAGELFF TGTGCCAGCAGCTTGGCCCCCGGGACAGGGGCCGGGGAGCTGTTTTTT
NA NA TRBJ2-5 TRBV25-1 CASSEYTETQYF TGTGCCAGCAGTGAATATACGGAGACCCAGTACTTC
NA NA TRBJ2-1 TRBV27 CASTRRDSDNEQFF TGTGCCAGCACTAGAAGGGACTCTGACAATGAGCAGTTCTTC
NA NA TRBJ2-5 TRBV6-5 CASSGSPPAPETQYF TGTGCCAGCAGTGGGAGCCCTCCCGCCCCAGAGACCCAGTACTTC
NA NA TRBJ2-3 TRBV2 CASNRGGSGDTQYF TGTGCCAGCAACCGGGGAGGTAGTGGAGATACGCAGTATTTT
NA NA TRBJ2-1 TRBV9 CASSVGPENYNEQFF TGTGCCAGCAGCGTAGGACCCGAAAACTACAATGAACAGTTCTTC
NA TRBD1 TRBJ2-7 TRBV20-1 CSAISDRGTYEQYF TGCAGTGCTATATCGGACAGGGGGACCTACGAGCAGTACTTC
once TRBD1 TRBJ1-5 TRBV4-3 CASSPGGTGGGSGNQPQHF TGCGCCAGCAGCCCCGGGGGGACAGGGGGCGGGAGCGGCAATCAGCCCCAGCATTTT
NA NA TRBJ2-2 TRBV3-1 CASSQRGGGELFF TGTGCCAGCAGCCAACGTGGCGGCGGGGAGCTGTTTTTT
NA TRBD1 TRBJ1-1 TRBV2 CASSPTGVPNTEAFF TGTGCCAGCAGCCCGACAGGGGTGCCGAACACTGAAGCTTTCTTT
NA NA TRBJ1-3 TRBV9 CASSVETPGNTIYF TGTGCCAGCAGCGTAGAGACTCCTGGAAACACCATATATTTT
NA NA TRBJ1-1 TRBV12-3/TRBV12-4 CASNNRASNTEAFF TGTGCCAGCAACAACAGGGCTTCGAACACTGAAGCTTTCTTT
NA NA TRBJ1-1 TRBV4-1 CASSQVSSNTEAFF TGCGCCAGCAGCCAAGTATCCAGCAACACTGAAGCTTTCTTT
NA NA TRBJ2-5 TRBV11-2 CASSLEMVTAGARETQYF TGTGCCAGCAGCTTAGAAATGGTCACGGCAGGGGCTCGGGAGACCCAGTACTTC
NA NA TRBJ2-7 TRBV11-2 CASSLEASTAYEQYF TGTGCCAGCAGCTTAGAGGCCAGTACCGCCTACGAGCAGTACTTC
NA TRBD2 TRBJ2-5 TRBV12-3/TRBV12-4 CASSPSGAQETQYF TGTGCCAGCAGTCCTAGCGGGGCCCAAGAGACCCAGTACTTC
NA NA TRBJ2-7 TRBV29-1 CSVAKGRSRSSYEQYF TGCAGCGTTGCTAAGGGCCGTTCGAGAAGTTCCTACGAGCAGTACTTC
NA TRBD2 TRBJ2-7 TRBV30 CAWEGLAGSGEQYF TGTGCCTGGGAGGGACTAGCGGGATCCGGCGAGCAGTACTTC
NA TRBD1 TRBJ2-7 TRBV7-2 CASSLQGDRGFDEQYF TGTGCCAGCAGCTTACAGGGGGACAGGGGGTTCGACGAGCAGTACTTC
NA NA TRBJ2-7 TRBV28 CASSLYGTGEQYF TGTGCCAGCAGTTTATATGGGACGGGGGAGCAGTACTTC
once NA TRBJ2-7 TRBV6-5 CASSLLRDPREQYF TGTGCCAGCAGTTTACTCCGGGACCCCCGGGAGCAGTACTTC
NA NA TRBJ2-5 TRBV18 CASSPSRETQYF TGTGCCAGCTCACCATCGAGGGAGACCCAGTACTTC
NA NA TRBJ1-1 TRBV7-9 CASSLWQEENTEAFF TGTGCCAGCAGCTTGTGGCAGGAGGAGAACACTGAAGCTTTCTTT
NA NA TRBJ2-1 TRBV12-3/TRBV12-4 CASSFSAISSYNEQFF TGTGCCAGCAGTTTTTCTGCGATTAGCTCCTACAATGAGCAGTTCTTC
NA TRBD1 TRBJ1-5 TRBV12-3/TRBV12-4 CASKRSTGLADQPQHF TGTGCCAGCAAACGATCGACAGGGCTGGCGGATCAGCCCCAGCATTTT
NA NA TRBJ1-5 TRBV3-1 CASSLGTPGGQPQHF TGTGCCAGCAGCCTAGGGACACCGGGCGGCCAGCCCCAGCATTTT
NA TRBD2 TRBJ2-1 TRBV7-2 CASSFTSGGNNEQFF TGTGCCAGCAGCTTCACTAGCGGGGGTAACAATGAGCAGTTCTTC
NA NA TRBJ2-1 TRBV15 CATSRDPGHHEQFF TGTGCCACCAGCAGAGACCCGGGACATCATGAGCAGTTCTTC
NA NA TRBJ1-5 TRBV4-2 CASSQGENQPQHF TGTGCCAGCAGCCAAGGAGAAAATCAGCCCCAGCATTTT
NA NA TRBJ1-1 TRBV6-5 CASRLGVLNTEAFF TGTGCCAGCAGGCTGGGGGTCTTGAACACTGAAGCTTTCTTT
NA NA TRBJ1-1 TRBV5-1 CASSWGVDTEAFF TGCGCCAGCAGCTGGGGAGTAGACACTGAAGCTTTCTTT
NA NA TRBJ1-1 TRBV6-4 CASSKDANTEAFF TGTGCCAGCAGTAAAGATGCGAACACTGAAGCTTTCTTT
once TRBD1 TRBJ1-2 TRBV18 CASSPTGVNYGYTF TGTGCCAGCTCACCTACAGGGGTGAACTATGGCTACACCTTC
NA TRBD2 TRBJ2-1 TRBV12-3/TRBV12-4 CASSPSASGRVLSYNEQFF TGTGCCAGCAGTCCCTCGGCTAGCGGGAGGGTCCTCTCCTACAATGAGCAGTTCTTC
NA TRBD2 TRBJ2-1 TRBV30 CAWSVGMVAGVYNEQFF TGTGCCTGGAGTGTAGGTATGGTAGCGGGAGTGTACAATGAGCAGTTCTTC
once NA TRBJ2-2 TRBV12-3/TRBV12-4 CASSPHGDTGELFF TGTGCCAGCAGTCCTCACGGGGACACCGGGGAGCTGTTTTTT
few TRBD2 TRBJ2-7 TRBV30 CACSSGRASYEQYF TGTGCCTGTTCTAGCGGGAGGGCCTCATACGAGCAGTACTTC
NA TRBD1 TRBJ1-1 TRBV29-1 CSAMTGGNTEAFF TGCAGCGCTATGACAGGGGGGAACACTGAAGCTTTCTTT
once TRBD1 TRBJ1-3 TRBV15 CATSEDRANGNTIYF TGTGCCACCAGCGAGGACAGGGCGAATGGAAACACCATATATTTT
NA NA TRBJ1-5 TRBV7-9 CASSSPGFNQPQHF TGTGCCAGCAGCTCCCCGGGGTTTAATCAGCCCCAGCATTTT
NA TRBD1 TRBJ1-1 TRBV28 CASSLTGQSMNTEAFF TGTGCCAGCAGTTTAACGGGACAGTCCATGAACACTGAAGCTTTCTTT
NA TRBD1 TRBJ2-7 TRBV19 CASSTHRGSLVEQYF TGTGCCAGTAGTACCCACAGGGGGTCACTGGTGGAGCAGTACTTC
NA TRBD2 TRBJ2-1 TRBV7-2 CASSQGLAGDVEQFF TGTGCCAGCAGCCAGGGACTAGCGGGAGATGTTGAGCAGTTCTTC
once NA TRBJ2-1 TRBV4-3 CASSQDHSPSYNEQFF TGCGCCAGCAGCCAAGATCACTCTCCCTCCTACAATGAGCAGTTCTTC
NA TRBD1 TRBJ1-5 TRBV20-1 CSASPGTGGPSFSQPQHF TGCAGTGCTAGCCCCGGGACAGGGGGTCCGAGTTTCAGTCAGCCCCAGCATTTT